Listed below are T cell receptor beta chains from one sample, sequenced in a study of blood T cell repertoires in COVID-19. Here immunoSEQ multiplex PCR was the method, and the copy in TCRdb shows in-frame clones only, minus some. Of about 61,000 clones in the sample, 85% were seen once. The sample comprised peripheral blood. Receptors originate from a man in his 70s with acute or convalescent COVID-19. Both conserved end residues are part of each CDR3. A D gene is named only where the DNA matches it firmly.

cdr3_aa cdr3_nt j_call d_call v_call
CASSLGRVNTEAFF TGTGCCAGCAGCTTGGGCAGGGTGAACACTGAAGCTTTCTTT TRBJ1-1 - TRBV5-4
CASSQRASGGENQETQYF TGCGCCAGCAGCCAGAGGGCTAGCGGGGGGGAGAACCAAGAGACCCAGTACTTC TRBJ2-5 TRBD2 TRBV4-1
CASSPGGSGGSSYNEQFF TGTGCCAGCAGCCCAGGGGGTAGCGGGGGTAGCTCCTACAATGAGCAGTTCTTC TRBJ2-1 TRBD2 TRBV9
CASSWTSGGGNEQFF TGTGCCAGCAGCTGGACTAGCGGGGGGGGTAATGAGCAGTTCTTC TRBJ2-1 TRBD2 TRBV7-9
CASGEAYNEQFF TGTGCCAGCGGGGAGGCCTACAATGAGCAGTTCTTC TRBJ2-1 - TRBV28
CASSQPSRNTGELFF TGTGCCAGCAGCCAACCCTCCAGGAACACCGGGGAGCTGTTTTTT TRBJ2-2 - TRBV14
CASSPETHRGREQFF TGCGCCAGCAGCCCAGAGACACATCGGGGTAGGGAGCAGTTCTTC TRBJ2-1 - TRBV5-1
CASSLTTPLLRGGMDEQFF TGTGCCAGCAGCCTAACCACCCCCCTCCTCCGGGGAGGTATGGATGAGCAGTTCTTC TRBJ2-1 - TRBV3-1/TRBV3-2
CSVDRRHLSTDTQYF TGCAGCGTTGATCGGCGGCACCTGAGCACAGATACGCAGTATTTT TRBJ2-3 - TRBV29-1
CASIDRVTGNTIYF TGTGCCAGCATTGACAGGGTAACTGGAAACACCATATATTTT TRBJ1-3 TRBD1 TRBV28
CASSPGTGSFQKQYF TGTGCCAGCAGCCCAGGGACAGGGAGTTTTCAGAAGCAGTACTTC TRBJ2-7 TRBD1 TRBV9
CASSTGQGIPDTEAFF TGTGCCAGCAGTACGGGACAGGGGATTCCCGACACTGAAGCTTTCTTT TRBJ1-1 TRBD1 TRBV28
CASSERVGQPQHF TGTGCCAGCTCGGAGAGGGTGGGTCAGCCCCAGCATTTT TRBJ1-5 - TRBV18
CASSFRLAGGTDTQYF TGTGCCAGCAGCTTCCGACTAGCGGGGGGTACAGATACGCAGTATTTT TRBJ2-3 TRBD2 TRBV11-2
CSGTGGADYGYTF TGCAGCGGGACAGGGGGCGCTGACTATGGCTACACCTTC TRBJ1-2 TRBD1 TRBV29-1
CASSLYNQPQHF TGTGCCAGCAGCTTATACAATCAGCCCCAGCATTTT TRBJ1-5 - TRBV5-8
CATKTGTGDQPQHF TGCGCCACTAAGACCGGGACAGGGGATCAGCCCCAGCATTTT TRBJ1-5 TRBD1 TRBV10-2
CASSLLHSVGGADTQYF TGTGCCAGCAGTTTACTTCATTCTGTCGGGGGGGCAGATACGCAGTATTTT TRBJ2-3 TRBD2 TRBV28
CASSYEGEQFF TGTGCCAGCAGTTACGAGGGTGAGCAGTTCTTC TRBJ2-1 - TRBV6-2/TRBV6-3
CASSRSRAGYNTEAFF TGTGCCAGCAGCCGTAGTCGGGCAGGGTATAACACTGAAGCTTTCTTT TRBJ1-1 - TRBV11-2
CASTGTGHYEQYF TGTGCCAGCACCGGGACAGGGCACTACGAGCAGTACTTC TRBJ2-7 TRBD1 TRBV28
CSVNRDRDIYGYTF TGCAGCGTTAACCGGGACAGAGACATCTATGGCTACACCTTC TRBJ1-2 TRBD1 TRBV29-1
CASSFDYRGTYEQYF TGTGCCAGCAGCTTTGATTACAGGGGCACCTACGAGCAGTACTTC TRBJ2-7 TRBD1 TRBV7-9
CASTLKHLEKLFF TGTGCCAGCACCCTCAAACATCTTGAAAAACTGTTTTTT TRBJ1-4 - TRBV28
CASSPPSRGQFF TGTGCCAGCTCACCACCCTCCCGCGGACAGTTCTTC TRBJ2-1 - TRBV18
CASSPQPGEQFF TGTGCCAGCAGCCCCCAGCCCGGGGAGCAGTTCTTC TRBJ2-1 - TRBV7-9
CASSQIGRGTINFENNEQFF TGTGCCAGCAGCCAGATAGGACGGGGGACGATAAACTTCGAAAACAATGAGCAGTTCTTC TRBJ2-1 - TRBV4-2
CATSEGGRGDEQFF TGTGCCACCAGTGAAGGCGGGCGCGGAGATGAGCAGTTCTTC TRBJ2-1 - TRBV24-1
CASSYATGSSGNTIYF TGCGCCAGCAGCTATGCGACGGGGTCCTCTGGAAACACCATATATTTT TRBJ1-3 - TRBV5-1
CASSYSSGGSYEQYF TGTGCCAGCAGTTACTCTAGCGGGGGCTCCTACGAGCAGTACTTC TRBJ2-7 TRBD2 TRBV6-5
CASSRGTGGSTEAFF TGTGCCAGCTCACGGGGGACAGGGGGGAGCACTGAAGCTTTCTTT TRBJ1-1 TRBD1 TRBV18